This T cell receptor (beta chain) was found in a study of shared clonotypes between healthy human individuals. TCRdb keeps only in-frame clones here, not all; method: immunoSEQ multiplex PCR. Among around 1.1 million clones listed, 75% to 80% were seen once. V dropped 2 bases and J dropped 1; count of bases not matched to a gene: 5. There are 16 residues in the CDR3. Germline loops: CDR1 MDHEN, CDR2 SYDVKM. Those who donated, Caucasian adults without exception, all lived in Nashville, Tennessee. This clone was detected ten times or more. The receptor was derived from a man aged 18 to 30 in good health. Some clones in this sample may be carry-over from other donors' samples. The chain employs TRBV28 and TRBJ1-5, with 7 bases aligning to TRBD1. Sequenced sample: memory CD4+ T cells from PBMCs. Stated subset: CD45RA-negative fraction. For the CDR3, the DNA is TGTGCCAGCAGTTTACCCCTACAGGGGAGCAATCAGCCCCAGCATTTT. Its protein product is CASSLPLQGSNQPQHF.